This TCR beta chain was profiled in a study of blood T cell repertoires in COVID-19. Germline values: CDR1 LNHNV, CDR2 YYDKDF (reference sequence). With 1 base clipped from V and 5 bases from J, the junction kept 11 bases outside the gene matches. The CDR3 is made up of 17 amino acids. TCRdb's copy holds only in-frame clones and misses some; the assay was immunoSEQ multiplex PCR. The table shows 150,000 or so clones, with 80% to 85% occurring only once. Sample: PBMCs or T cells enriched from blood (not recorded which). The sequence was obtained from a woman aged 45-59 years who had been exposed to COVID-19. This rearrangement joins TRBV15 to TRBJ2-7, with 10 bases aligning to TRBD1. CDR3 sequence reads: CATSRGSGPTGGDEQYF. CDR3 sequence (DNA): TGTGCCACCAGCAGAGGGAGTGGTCCGACAGGGGGCGACGAGCAGTACTTC.